This T cell receptor (beta chain) derives from a study of T cell responses to AZD1222 COVID-19 vaccine. This CDR3 is 15 amino acids long. The germline gives CDR1 LNHDA, CDR2 SQIVND (reference sequence). V lost 3 bases and J 0 bases, leaving 9 bases between the germline ends. Assay: immunoSEQ multiplex PCR; the TCRdb copy retains only in-frame clones and omits some. The sample records 130,000 or so clones, almost 85% being singletons. This clone was detected only once. The antigen remains undetermined. Broader study findings: Close to half of spike-specific TCRs reportedly recognize unmutated variant regions. Possibly, clonal diversity was underestimated; donors were largely white British and included more females. Repertoires in all cases were sampled only once the peak T cell response had passed. Two AZD1222 administrations were followed by greater Spike-specific TCR breadth and depth.

Sequencing was performed on peripheral blood, taken 28 days after the second dose of the MenACWY control vaccine. The receptor was isolated from an adult who received the MenACWY meningococcal vaccine as a control. The V call is TRBV19, the J call TRBJ1-3; the D gene is possibly TRBD1 (6 bases). The CDR3 DNA sequence: TGTGCCAGTAGTATTGGGGGCGGCTCTGGAAACACCATATATTTT. It translates to CASSIGGGSGNTIYF.